This T cell receptor beta chain came from a study of cytomegalovirus exposure and HLA in healthy donors. Background on the study: Of all 400 or so donors who were genotyped, roughly 85% belonged to the Caucasian-associated ancestry cluster.

Germline V CDR1 and CDR2: SGHTA, FQGNSA. Deletions cut 9 bases from V and 6 bases from J, with 15 bases between. The CDR3 runs 13 residues. PCR used 60 Vbeta primers and 13 Jbeta primers. Assay used: immunoSEQ multiplex PCR; TCRdb lists only in-frame clones, some missing. The table includes around 140,000 clones, around 77% detected once. Despite likely unrecorded immune exposures, the donors were nominally healthy at the time of sampling. Study findings and constraints: Rare TCR sequences predominated, though certain public TCRs were found in many donors. In vitro experiments confirmed that a few CMV-associated chains were specific for CMV antigens.

About this clone: Its antigen is unidentified.

The chain carries TRBV7-2 and TRBJ1-5; a weak D match, TRBD1 (5 bases). The receptor comes from a male donor in good health and CMV-seropositive. Material: PBMCs. The DNA of the CDR3 is TGTGCCAGGTTGCCGGGGGAGGGTCAGCCCCAGCATTTT. Translation gives CARLPGEGQPQHF.